These 9 T cell receptor beta chains were sequenced from one sample in a study of shared clonotypes between healthy human individuals. The naive CD8 fraction comprised CD45RO-negative cells positively selected for CCR7 and excluded terminally differentiated effector memory CD45RA+ cells. Profiled with immunoSEQ multiplex PCR; TCRdb holds only in-frame clones, not every one. The repertoire holds 2 million to 2.5 million clones, with about 93% as singletons. Sequences were obtained from naive CD8+ T cells from PBMCs. The receptors shown here come from a man younger than 35 in good health. Some clones in this sample may be carry-over from other donors' samples.

This clone was seen a handful of times. Different DNA sequences within this sample yield the same CDR3. The genes are TRBV27 and TRBJ1-5, with no clear D. V dropped 3 bases and J dropped 1 base, with 7 bases sitting between them. The CDR3 covers 14 residues. The germline CDR1 and CDR2 sequences are MNHEY and SMNVEV (reference sequence). CDR3 residues: CASSLGNSNQPQHF. In nucleotides, the CDR3 is TGTGCCAGCAGTTTGGGTAACAGCAATCAGCCCCAGCATTTT.

The chain employs TRBV28 and TRBJ2-7; the D gene is possibly TRBD2 (5 bases). V was trimmed by 6 bases and J by 4 bases, leaving 16 bases between them. Germline V gene sequence: CDR1 MDHEN, CDR2 SYDVKM. The CDR3 extends over 14 amino acids. The chain's CDR3 is CASRPPGSSYEQYF. The CDR3 region has the DNA TGTGCCAGCAGACCTCCGGGGTCTTCTTACGAGCAGTACTTC.

This chain connects TRBV28 to TRBJ2-2, with 9 bases matching TRBD1. The junction had 10 bases not matched to a gene; V was cut back by 2 bases and J by 6 bases. Germline V gene sequence: CDR1 MDHEN, CDR2 SYDVKM. The CDR3 has 17 residues. The CDR3 DNA reads as TGTGCCAGCAGTTTACAAATTACAGGGGGCGACGCCGGGGAGCTGTTTTTT. Translated, it gives CASSLQITGGDAGELFF.

The rearrangement links TRBV5-1 to TRBJ2-7, with TRBD1 identical over 7 bases. CDR3 size: 14 residues. V was pared by 6 bases and J by 3 bases, with 9 bases of the junction left unmatched. The germline gives CDR1 SGHRS, CDR2 YFSETQ. For the CDR3, the DNA is TGCGCCAGCACCTCCCCGGGACAGAACTACGAGCAGTACTTC. Its protein is CASTSPGQNYEQYF.

The chain joins TRBV6-5 to TRBJ2-5, with D unresolved. V dropped 0 bases and J dropped 3 bases, with 11 bases sitting between them. Germline CDR1 and CDR2: MNHEY and SVGAGI. The CDR3 contains 15 residues. In DNA, the CDR3 is TGTGCCAGCAGTTACTCCCTCGGGCTAGAAGAGACCCAGTACTTC. As protein: CASSYSLGLEETQYF.

On this clone: The identical CDR3 is also encoded by other nucleotide sequences in the sample. This chain uses TRBV11-2 with TRBJ1-2; D might be TRBD1 (6 bases). The germline V and J ends were trimmed by 5 bases and 4 bases, with 11 bases remaining between them. The CDR3 runs to 13 residues. The V gene's germline CDR1 is SGHAT and CDR2 FQNNGV. CDR3: CASSLGQSYGYTF. The CDR3 nucleotides are TGTGCCAGCAGCCTCGGACAGAGCTATGGCTACACCTTC.

This clone was picked up one time. This rearrangement joins TRBV6-1 to TRBJ2-3; 7 bases are shared with TRBD1. Germline trimming cut 6 bases from V and 4 bases from J; bases unmatched to any gene: 10. CDR1 is MNHNS and CDR2 is SASEGT in the germline V gene. The CDR3 contains 15 residues. CDR3 bases: TGTGCCAGCAGAGGGGGCTTCGGGACCCCAGATACGCAGTATTTT. The encoded protein is CASRGGFGTPDTQYF.

The rearrangement joins TRBV7-7 to TRBJ2-2; the match to TRBD2 covers 9 bases. The CDR3 totals 17 residues. Trimming cost V 5 bases and J 3 bases; bases outside gene matches: 10. Germline V gene sequence: CDR1 SSHAT, CDR2 FNYEAQ (reference sequence). The CDR3 DNA sequence: TGTGCCAGCAGCCCGAGAGCGGGAGGCGTATACACCGGGGAGCTGTTTTTT. As protein: CASSPRAGGVYTGELFF.

The chain couples TRBV7-9 to TRBJ2-7; TRBD1 might be the D (6 bases). This CDR3 comprises 16 residues. V was trimmed by 10 bases and J by 6 bases, leaving 28 bases between them. Per germline, CDR1 SEHNR and CDR2 FQNEAQ (reference sequence). DNA of the CDR3: TGTGCCACCCATAGTAACGGACCAGGGGAAATCCGCGAGCAGTACTTC. Amino acid sequence: CATHSNGPGEIREQYF.